This TCR beta chain was sequenced during a study of blood T cell repertoires in COVID-19. Overall study: Samples representing acute and convalescent COVID-19 were sourced from the United States, Italy and Spain.

Participants were placed into cohorts based on the clinical history they reported. Per the authors' pipeline: For nucleated cells, counts were estimated from reference gene primer amplification. Sequencing used immunoSEQ multiplex PCR; TCRdb keeps in-frame clones, though not all of them. The V and J calls and the clone size are those of that table, but D and trimming were determined from the DNA. The sample lists over 300,000 clones; around nine tenths were seen once. Germline values: CDR1 SGHRS, CDR2 YFSETQ. The CDR3 is 14 amino acids. V was clipped by 4 bases and J by 1 base, with 11 bases between them.

Sequencing input: PBMCs or T cells enriched from blood (not recorded which). This receptor was obtained from a woman aged 30 to 39 with acute COVID-19. The chain couples TRBV5-1 to TRBJ1-1; D might be TRBD1 (6 bases). DNA of the CDR3: TGCGCCAGCAGCCCCGGGACACCGAACACTGAAGCTTTCTTT. This gives the protein CASSPGTPNTEAFF.